This TCR beta chain was sequenced during a study of blood T cell repertoires in COVID-19. Study information: Acute and convalescent COVID-19 specimens originated in the United States, Italy and Spain. PBMCs, B-cell-depleted T cells, or T cells provided the cDNA or gDNA that made up the material.

With V trimmed by 9 bases and J by 7 bases, 5 bases remained unmatched. This CDR3 is built from 12 residues. Germline CDR1 is LNHDA and CDR2 is SQIVND (reference sequence). Per the study methods: Using reference gene primer amplification, nucleated cell counts were estimated. TCRdb keeps only in-frame clones here, not all; method: immunoSEQ multiplex PCR. The V and J calls and the clone size are those of that table, but D and trimming were determined from the DNA. Here the sample spans approximately 61,000 clones, approximately 83% being singletons. The chain links TRBV19 to TRBJ2-2; 7 positions agree with TRBD1. The receptor comes from a human donor in a cohort sampled during active COVID-19. Sequenced: peripheral blood. The CDR3 spells CASLGQVGELFF. CDR3 in DNA: TGTGCCAGCCTTGGACAGGTCGGGGAGCTGTTTTTT.